Shown below are 5 T cell receptor beta chains from a single sample sequenced in a study of glioma-infiltrating T cells after dendritic cell vaccination. Indicated time point: after dendritic cell vaccination, including at tumor progression/relapse. Assay used: immunoSEQ multiplex PCR; TCRdb lists only in-frame clones, some missing. The sample records about 99,000 clones, around 80% being singletons. The sequencing used blood, collected after dendritic cell vaccination. All receptors come from a human donor with glioblastoma.

The sample holds a few counts of this clone. V is TRBV6-6 and J is TRBJ2-7; weak D call: TRBD2 (6 bases). The length of the CDR3 is 15 residues. Germline V gene data show CDR1 as MNHNY and CDR2 as SVGAGI (reference sequence). Trimming took off 0 bases at V and 0 bases at J, with 9 bases between the two ends. The CDR3: CASSYSRDFSYEQYF. The CDR3 DNA reads as TGTGCCAGCAGTTACTCAAGGGACTTCTCCTACGAGCAGTACTTC.

The J gene is TRBJ2-1, the V gene TRBV5-1; maybe TRBD2 (5 bases). Germline CDR1 and CDR2: SGHRS and YFSETQ. V gave up 1 base and J gave up 3 bases, with 8 bases separating them. There are 14 residues in the CDR3. CDR3 in amino acids: CASSLTGDYNEQFF. The CDR3 DNA follows: TGCGCCAGCAGCTTGACCGGGGACTACAATGAGCAGTTCTTC. Supplemented by reference TRBV5-1 and TRBJ2-1, the full variable domain reads KAGVTQTPRYLIKTRGQQVTLSCSPISGHRSVSWYQQTPGQGLQFLFEYFSETQRNKGNFPGRFSGRQFSNSRSEMNVSTLELGDSALYLCASSLTGDYNEQFFGPGTRLTVL.

The rearrangement joins TRBV15 to TRBJ1-2, with 9 bases matching TRBD1. Germline V gene data show CDR1 as LNHNV and CDR2 as YYDKDF (reference sequence). The CDR3 runs to 17 residues. After removal of 3 bases from V and 7 bases from J, the junction contained 15 bases not matched to a gene. CDR3 residues: CATSSHSGAGQGSGYTF. Written as DNA, the CDR3 is TGTGCCACCAGCAGCCACTCCGGGGCGGGACAGGGTAGTGGCTACACCTTC.

The chain links TRBV10-3 to TRBJ1-2, with unresolved D. This CDR3 spans 12 amino acids. Germline V gene sequence: CDR1 ENHRY, CDR2 SYGVKD. Trimming removed 5 bases at V and 2 bases at J, with 6 bases between. The chain's CDR3 is CAISLENYGYTF. DNA of the CDR3: TGTGCCATCAGTCTTGAGAACTATGGCTACACCTTC.

The chain uses TRBV19 and TRBJ2-3; no reliable D call. Germline CDR1 LNHDA, CDR2 SQIVND (reference sequence). Trimming pared 3 bases from V and 1 base from J, leaving 11 bases between. The CDR3 spans 15 residues. DNA of the CDR3: TGTGCCAGTAGTATTGGTACTATTCGCACAGATACGCAGTATTTT. It encodes CASSIGTIRTDTQYF. Combining the CDR3 with reference TRBV19 and TRBJ2-3 gives the whole variable domain DGGITQSPKYLFRKEGQNVTLSCEQNLNHDAMYWYRQDPGQGLRLIYYSQIVNDFQKGDIAEGYSVSREKKESFPLTVTSAQKNPTAFYLCASSIGTIRTDTQYFGPGTRLTVL.